The following is a TCR beta chain sequence with its context. With 60 Vbeta and 13 Jbeta primers, the PCR was carried out. Clones were sequenced by immunoSEQ multiplex PCR, and TCRdb holds only the in-frame ones, with some missing. In the table there are some 150,000 clones, 72% of which are singletons. The data are from a study of cytomegalovirus exposure and HLA in healthy donors. The clonotype was recovered from a man in his forties in good health and CMV-seronegative. Sequenced: PBMCs.

CDR3 amino acids: CASSRDRDEKLFF. CDR3 in DNA: TGTGCCAGCAGTCGGGACAGAGATGAAAAACTGTTTTTT. The chain is built from TRBV6-1 and TRBJ1-4; 7 bases line up with TRBD1. With 5 bases clipped from V and 6 bases from J, the junction kept 3 bases outside the gene matches. The CDR3 extends over 13 amino acids. CDR1 is MNHNS, CDR2 SASEGT, per germline.